These 32 T cell receptor beta chains came from one sample sequenced in a study of neurological immune-mediated disorders. TCRdb fed the 5' RACE reads into MiXCR, producing one record per CDR3 protein. Among roughly 30,000 distinct CDR3 sequences listed, 4.6% were seen once. Sequencing input: PBMCs. These receptors all stem from a man aged 18 to 35 in good health.

Many counts were recorded for this clonotype. This sequence joins TRBV7-3 and TRBJ2-3; either TRBD1 or TRBD2 may fit D (5 bases each). V lost 1 base and J lost 5, with 13 bases in between. The germline CDR1 and CDR2 sequences are SGHTA and FQGTGA. The CDR3 totals 15 residues. The chain's CDR3 is CASSLMGVGKDTQYF. The DNA for the CDR3 is TGTGCCAGCAGCTTAATGGGGGTGGGAAAAGATACGCAGTATTTT.

This chain's CDR3 is CASSLLAPGTDTQYF. The CDR3 nucleotides are TGTGCCAGCAGCTTACTAGCGCCTGGCACAGATACGCAGTATTTT. The chain carries TRBV7-8 and TRBJ2-3; tentative D call: TRBD2 (6 bases). The CDR3 is made up of 15 amino acids. Deletions cut 2 bases from V and 1 base from J, with 10 bases between. The germline gives CDR1 SGHVS, CDR2 FQNEAQ.

This clonotype was observed at least ten times. The chain links TRBV6-5 to TRBJ2-7; weak D call: TRBD2 (5 bases). The CDR3 extends over 13 amino acids. The germline V gene encodes CDR1 MNHEY and CDR2 SVGAGI. Trimming left V 2 bases short and J 6 bases short, with 11 bases between. CDR3 region: CASSYTRKGEQYF. The DNA for the CDR3 is TGTGCCAGCAGTTACACTAGAAAGGGCGAGCAGTACTTC.

This clonotype was seen ten or more times. The rearrangement uses TRBV5-1 and TRBJ1-4; D gene unclear. Germline loops: CDR1 SGHRS, CDR2 YFSETQ. CDR3 size: 14 residues. V lost 4 bases and J 1 base, leaving 8 bases between the germline ends. The CDR3 DNA reads as TGCGCCAGCAGCGCCGGAGGAACTAATGAAAAACTGTTTTTT. It is translated as CASSAGGTNEKLFF. The full variable domain, rest sourced from reference TRBV5-1 and TRBJ1-4, is KAGVTQTPRYLIKTRGQQVTLSCSPISGHRSVSWYQQTPGQGLQFLFEYFSETQRNKGNFPGRFSGRQFSNSRSEMNVSTLELGDSALYLCASSAGGTNEKLFFGSGTQLSVL.

This clonotype was detected ten times or more. This chain connects TRBV6-5 to TRBJ1-5; D is perhaps TRBD1 (5 bases). From germline, CDR1 is MNHEY and CDR2 SVGAGI. The CDR3 has 16 amino acids. The V gene lost 5 bases and the J gene lost 4 bases, with 18 bases spanning the gap. Here the CDR3 DNA reads TGTGCCAGCAGTCGGACTGTATTTGGGGGTAATCAGCCCCAGCATTTT. Its translation is CASSRTVFGGNQPQHF.

The J gene is TRBJ2-5, the V gene TRBV7-2; TRBD2 matches at 13 bases. V shed 5 bases, J shed 5 bases, and the junction held 5 bases outside the gene matches. Per germline, CDR1 SGHTA and CDR2 FQGNSA. The CDR3 contains 15 residues. This CDR3 reads CASSKGLAGNETQYF. The CDR3 DNA sequence: TGTGCCAGCAGCAAGGGACTAGCGGGGAATGAGACCCAGTACTTC.

The table lists this clonotype with many counts. This chain's CDR3 is CASSSSGRGVTEQFF. CDR3 nucleotides: TGCGCCAGCAGTTCATCGGGGCGGGGGGTGACTGAGCAGTTCTTC. V gene TRBV5-1 combines with J gene TRBJ2-1; 8 nucleotides align to TRBD2. This CDR3 comprises 15 residues. V trimming: 5 bases; J trimming: 9 bases; junction bases outside the gene matches: 13. Germline V lookup: CDR1 SGHRS, CDR2 YFSETQ.

This clonotype was recorded many times. The rearrangement links TRBV20-1 to TRBJ2-3; D gene uncertain. Between the trimmed V and J ends, which lost 1 base and 7 bases, there was a span of 21 bases. Germline V gene data show CDR1 as DFQATT and CDR2 as SNEGSKA (reference sequence). The CDR3 has 16 amino acids. CDR3 DNA: TGCAGTGCTAGAGGTGGGGTCTCCGAACGTCCCAATACGCAGTATTTT. It is translated as CSARGGVSERPNTQYF.

This clonotype came up many times. The chain combines TRBV6-5 with TRBJ2-3; D unclear. The CDR3 spans 14 residues. CDR1 MNHEY and CDR2 SVGAGI come from the germline V gene. V shed 2 bases and J shed 2 bases, with 8 bases lying between them. The CDR3 loop is CASSYDSPTDTQYF. In DNA form, the CDR3 reads TGTGCCAGCAGTTACGACTCCCCCACAGATACGCAGTATTTT.

In its sample, this clonotype was seen many times. The chain joins TRBV6-5 to TRBJ1-2; tentative D call: TRBD1 (5 bases). The V gene lost 8 bases and the J gene lost 3 bases, with 7 bases spanning the gap. Per germline, CDR1 MNHEY and CDR2 SVGAGI. This CDR3 is built from 11 residues. The CDR3 protein is CASQGYYGYTF. CDR3 sequence (DNA): TGTGCCAGCCAGGGATACTATGGCTACACCTTC.

This clonotype was seen repeatedly, ten times or more. This chain links TRBV7-8 with TRBJ1-4; tentative D call: TRBD1 (5 bases). Looked up from germline, CDR1 is SGHVS and CDR2 is FQNEAQ. This CDR3 has 15 amino acids. Trimming took off 5 bases at V and 8 bases at J, with 18 bases between the two ends. CDR3 DNA: TGTGCCAGCAGCCTACGATACGAGGGGAGGGAAAAACTGTTTTTT. Translation gives CASSLRYEGREKLFF.

This clonotype was recorded many times. The chain links TRBV12-3 or TRBV12-4 to TRBJ2-3; 7 bases agree with TRBD2. Trimming removed 2 bases from V and 0 bases from J; junction bases left unmatched: 5. CDR3 length: 16 amino acids. The CDR3 protein is CASSLFPSGSTDTQYF. CDR3 coding DNA: TGTGCCAGCAGTTTATTTCCTAGCGGAAGCACAGATACGCAGTATTTT.

The sample holds many counts of this clonotype. J is TRBJ1-2 and V is TRBV20-1; 7 bases agree with TRBD1. V lost 0 bases to trimming and J lost 5 bases; unmatched junction nucleotides: 3. CDR1 and CDR2 from the germline V gene are DFQATT and SNEGSKA (reference sequence). The CDR3 has 13 amino acids. Written as DNA, the CDR3 is TGCAGTGCTAGAGATGGACAGGAGTATGGCTACACCTTC. It codes for CSARDGQEYGYTF.

A word on this clonotype: A read error may account for a junction end that differs from germline. The rearrangement joins TRBV6-6 to TRBJ2-1; D not resolved. CDR3 length: 12 amino acids. In germline, CDR1 is MNHNY, CDR2 SVGAGI (reference sequence). The CDR3 bases are TGTGCAAGCAGTGGGGCCTACAATGAGCAGTTCTTC. It encodes CASSGAYNEQFF.

This clonotype was counted at least ten times. V usage is TRBV6-5 and J usage is TRBJ2-7; 8 bases map to TRBD2. Looked up from germline, CDR1 is MNHEY and CDR2 is SVGAGI. The CDR3 contains 16 residues. With V trimmed by 0 bases and J by 1 base, 5 bases remained unmatched. CDR3 coding DNA: TGTGCCAGCAGTTACTCACCGGGGGGGGATTCCTACGAGCAGTACTTC. It specifies CASSYSPGGDSYEQYF.

This clonotype is medium-sized in the sample. This chain links TRBV29-1 with TRBJ1-1, with TRBD1 matching over 9 bases. Germline-derived CDR1 and CDR2 are SQVTM and ANQGSEA. The CDR3 is made up of 15 amino acids. With 3 bases clipped from V and 4 bases from J, the junction kept 9 bases outside the gene matches. CDR3 residues: CSVDPTGGIGTEAFF. The CDR3, as DNA: TGCAGCGTTGACCCGACAGGGGGGATAGGCACTGAAGCTTTCTTT.

This clonotype was counted at least ten times. V gene TRBV9 combines with J gene TRBJ2-1, with D uncertain. The CDR3 has 15 amino acids. Germline CDR1 and CDR2: SGDLS and YYNGEE. The V end lost 0 bases, the J end lost 0 bases, and 7 bases lay between the germline ends. CDR3 sequence: CASSVVAGSYNEQFF. CDR3 in DNA: TGTGCCAGCAGCGTAGTCGCAGGCTCCTACAATGAGCAGTTCTTC. Full variable domain (outside the CDR3, taken from reference TRBV9 and TRBJ2-1): DSGVTQTPKHLITATGQRVTLRCSPRSGDLSVYWYQQSLDQGLQFLIQYYNGEERAKGNILERFSAQQFPDLHSELNLSSLELGDSALYFCASSVVAGSYNEQFFGPGTRLTVL.

This clonotype was counted at least ten times. The chain is built from TRBV7-2 and TRBJ2-7; D call uncertain. Trimming left V 6 bases short and J 7 bases short, with 13 bases between. This CDR3 has 12 amino acids. The V gene's germline CDR1 is SGHTA and CDR2 FQGNSA. CDR3 sequence reads: CASSPRAREQYF. The CDR3 region has the DNA TGTGCCAGCAGTCCTCGGGCGAGGGAGCAGTACTTC.

A word on this clonotype: One base away lies a much larger clone, so this may be a sequencing read error. This chain connects TRBV7-3 to TRBJ2-1, with D maybe TRBD2 (6 bases). The CDR3 consists of 13 residues. Germline CDR1 and CDR2: SGHTA and FQGTGA. V was shortened by 5 bases and J by 8 bases, with 13 bases between the two germline ends. CDR3 protein: CASSLGTLYEQFF. CDR3 nucleotides: TGTGCCAGCAGCCTTGGGACTCTCTATGAGCAGTTCTTC.

This clonotype was counted ten times or more. J is TRBJ2-1 and V is TRBV6-1; D is unresolved. This CDR3 contains 15 residues. Germline lookup yields CDR1 MNHNS and CDR2 SASEGT. The V end was cut by 8 bases, the J end by 2 bases, with 16 bases between. The CDR3 nucleotides are TGTGCCAGCGCATTACAGCAAGACCCCTACAATGAGCAGTTCTTC. It codes for CASALQQDPYNEQFF.

This clonotype showed up many times. The chain has TRBV10-3 and TRBJ1-1; D gene uncertain. The V end lost 10 bases, the J end lost 2 bases, and 17 bases lay between the germline ends. CDR1 is ENHRY and CDR2 is SYGVKD in the germline V gene. The CDR3 has 14 residues. CDR3 in amino acids: CATTEIWENTEAFF. CDR3 DNA sequence: TGTGCCACCACAGAGATTTGGGAAAACACTGAAGCTTTCTTT.

This clonotype appeared many times. The J gene is TRBJ2-1, the V gene TRBV20-1; maybe TRBD2 (6 bases). The CDR3 consists of 14 residues. Between the trimmed V and J ends, which lost 3 bases and 2 bases, there was a span of 11 bases. Germline assignment: CDR1 DFQATT and CDR2 SNEGSKA (reference sequence). Here the CDR3 DNA reads TGCAGTGCTAGGACCCAGCGGGCCTACAATGAGCAGTTCTTC. Protein sequence: CSARTQRAYNEQFF.

This clonotype was found many times. This rearrangement joins TRBV6-5 to TRBJ2-3, with D unresolved. The CDR3 is made up of 15 amino acids. The germline gives CDR1 MNHEY, CDR2 SVGAGI. Trimming left V 0 bases short and J 0 bases short, with 7 bases between. Here the CDR3 DNA reads TGTGCCAGCAGTTACTCGACCCCTAGCACAGATACGCAGTATTTT. Its translation is CASSYSTPSTDTQYF.

This chain uses TRBV27 with TRBJ1-4; D is ambiguous. This CDR3 spans 15 amino acids. V lost 2 bases, J lost 3 bases, and 10 bases lay in between. Germline CDR1 is MNHEY and CDR2 is SMNVEV (reference sequence). The CDR3 protein is CASSLAGGANEKLFF. The CDR3 DNA follows: TGTGCCAGCAGTTTAGCCGGAGGAGCTAATGAAAAACTGTTTTTT. The full variable domain, with the rest looked up from reference TRBV27 and TRBJ1-4, is EAQVTQNPRYLITVTGKKLTVTCSQNMNHEYMSWYRQDPGLGLRQIYYSMNVEVTDKGDVPEGYKVSRKEKRNFPLILESPSPNQTSLYFCASSLAGGANEKLFFGSGTQLSVL.

This clonotype occurred many times. This sequence joins TRBV7-2 and TRBJ2-5; D not resolved. Germline lookup yields CDR1 SGHTA and CDR2 FQGNSA. This CDR3 has 18 amino acids. V was cut by 5 bases and J by 5 bases, with 27 bases left in between. The CDR3 sequence is CASSPAPPEVGGRETQYF. CDR3 nucleotide sequence: TGTGCCAGCAGCCCTGCCCCCCCCGAGGTCGGCGGAAGGGAGACCCAGTACTTC. The whole variable domain, filled in from reference TRBV7-2 and TRBJ2-5, reads GAGVSQSPSNKVTEKGKDVELRCDPISGHTALYWYRQSLGQGLEFLIYFQGNSAPDKSGLPSDRFSAERTGGSVSTLTIQRTQQEDSAVYLCASSPAPPEVGGRETQYFGPGTRLLVL.

This clonotype was counted ten times or more. The chain is built from TRBV7-2 and TRBJ2-2, with no clear D. Germline V gives CDR1 SGHTA, CDR2 FQGNSA. The CDR3 spans 13 residues. V was shortened by 1 base and J by 6 bases, with 6 bases between the two germline ends. Here the CDR3 reads CASSLGNSGELFF. As DNA, the CDR3 is TGTGCCAGCAGCTTAGGAAATTCCGGGGAGCTGTTTTTT.

The gene calls are TRBV20-1 and TRBJ2-1; D perhaps matches TRBD2 (5 bases). Trimming removed 4 bases at V and 4 bases at J, with 14 bases between. In germline, CDR1 is DFQATT, CDR2 SNEGSKA (reference sequence). The CDR3 length is 14 residues. CDR3: CSATVSVEYNEQFF. The CDR3 DNA reads TGCAGTGCTACGGTTAGCGTGGAATACAATGAGCAGTTCTTC.

This clonotype was counted at least ten times. V gene TRBV7-6 combines with J gene TRBJ1-1; unclear D gene. V was shortened by 2 bases and J by 5 bases, with 9 bases between the two germline ends. The CDR3 has 13 amino acids. Germline CDR1 and CDR2: SGHVS and FNYEAQ. The chain's CDR3 is CASSLSHRTEAFF. CDR3 coding DNA: TGTGCCAGCAGCTTATCTCACCGGACTGAAGCTTTCTTT.

This clonotype was recorded many times. The rearrangement links TRBV5-1 to TRBJ1-1, with a tentative D call TRBD1 (5 bases). V lost 3 bases to trimming and J lost 0 bases, with 18 bases between them. Per the germline V gene, CDR1 is SGHRS and CDR2 is YFSETQ. The CDR3 extends over 17 amino acids. The CDR3 DNA reads as TGCGCCAGCAGCTCCAGCTTTATGGGGGTTGTGAACACTGAAGCTTTCTTT. Translated, it gives CASSSSFMGVVNTEAFF.

In its sample, this clonotype was seen many times. The CDR3 sequence is CASSPRGSSYNEQFF. The CDR3 DNA reads as TGTGCCAGCAGCCCGCGGGGGAGCTCCTACAATGAGCAGTTCTTC. The rearrangement joins TRBV7-9 to TRBJ2-1, with 7 bases that match TRBD2. This CDR3 is 15 amino acids long. Germline V gene data show CDR1 as SEHNR and CDR2 as FQNEAQ (reference sequence). J gave up 0 bases and V 5 bases, and 4 bases lay outside the gene matches. Combining the CDR3 with reference TRBV7-9 and TRBJ2-1 gives the whole variable domain DTGVSQNPRHKITKRGQNVTFRCDPISEHNRLYWYRQTLGQGPEFLTYFQNEAQLEKSRLLSDRFSAERPKGSFSTLEIQRTEQGDSAMYLCASSPRGSSYNEQFFGPGTRLTVL.

This clonotype was observed at least ten times. This chain uses TRBV6-6 with TRBJ2-1; 10 nucleotides match TRBD2. Looked up from germline, CDR1 is MNHNY and CDR2 is SVGAGI (reference sequence). Trimming took 6 bases from V and 6 from J; bases not matched to a gene: 8. The CDR3 contains 15 residues. The CDR3 DNA follows: TGTGCCAGCAGGTTAAAGACTAGCGGGCCCAATGAGCAGTTCTTC. Its translation: CASRLKTSGPNEQFF.

There are many counts of this clonotype. This sequence joins TRBV7-2 and TRBJ2-3; a possible D gene is TRBD2 (6 bases). The V and J ends lost 3 bases and 4 bases respectively, with 8 bases between them. This CDR3 has 13 residues. Germline-derived CDR1 and CDR2 are SGHTA and FQGNSA. The CDR3 region has the DNA TGTGCCAGCAGCTTGGGGGGTTCAGATACGCAGTATTTT. This translates into CASSLGGSDTQYF.